These 11 T cell receptor beta chains were sequenced from one sample in a study of shared clonotypes between healthy human individuals. Produced via immunoSEQ multiplex PCR; TCRdb's table is partial and in-frame only. Of hundreds of thousands of clones in the sample, around 96% were seen once. Sequencing was performed on memory CD8+ T cells sorted from blood. The subset was: CD45RO+ cells pooled with CCR7-negative TemRA cells. The receptors were sampled from a man in his thirties or forties in good health.

The V call is TRBV4-2, the J call TRBJ2-3; possible D gene TRBD2, 7 bases. V lost 3 bases and J 8 bases, leaving 24 bases between the germline ends. The CDR3 loop spans 17 amino acids. The germline V gene has CDR1 LGHNA and CDR2 YNFKEQ. The DNA for the CDR3 is TGTGCCAGCAGCCATGGACAATACCCCCGCGGGGGCGGTACGCAGTATTTT. Translated, it gives CASSHGQYPRGGGTQYF.

The chain links TRBV6-1 to TRBJ1-2; D unresolved. This CDR3 comprises 14 residues. Germline V gene sequence: CDR1 MNHNS, CDR2 SASEGT. The germline V and J ends were trimmed by 4 bases and 3 bases, with 12 bases remaining between them. CDR3 loop: CASSAQQRDYGYTF. DNA for the CDR3: TGTGCCAGCAGTGCCCAACAGAGGGACTATGGCTACACCTTC.

This clone was counted once. The gene calls are TRBV6-1 and TRBJ2-1, with 11 bases that match TRBD2. In germline, CDR1 is MNHNS, CDR2 SASEGT. J gave up 1 base and V 2 bases, and 10 bases lay outside the gene matches. The CDR3 length is 19 residues. Here the CDR3 DNA reads TGTGCCAGCAGTGAATTTCCTAGCGGGAGGTCCGAGTCCTACAATGAGCAGTTCTTC. It translates to CASSEFPSGRSESYNEQFF.

The chain combines TRBV9 with TRBJ1-3, with a possible D match to TRBD1 (5 bases). CDR1 and CDR2 from the germline V gene are SGDLS and YYNGEE. The CDR3 is made up of 15 amino acids. V was pared by 1 base and J by 0 bases, with 8 bases between. Here the CDR3 DNA reads TGTGCCAGCAGCGTATGGGACTCCTCTGGAAACACCATATATTTT. It yields the protein CASSVWDSSGNTIYF.

V and J are TRBV30 and TRBJ2-6; D unresolved. The CDR3 spans 14 residues. Germline loops: CDR1 GTSNPN, CDR2 SVGIG (reference sequence). V was cut by 2 bases and J by 3 bases, with 8 bases left in between. In DNA form, the CDR3 reads TGTGCCTGGAGTACTACCAGTGGGGCCAACGTCCTGACTTTC. It encodes CAWSTTSGANVLTF.

This chain links TRBV18 with TRBJ2-1, with 11 bases matching TRBD1. Trimming took 0 bases from V and 3 from J; bases not matched to a gene: 4. The CDR3 runs 17 residues. Germline values: CDR1 KGHSH, CDR2 LQKENI. This CDR3 is CASSPPGQGAGYNEQFF. CDR3 DNA sequence: TGTGCCAGCTCACCACCTGGACAGGGGGCCGGCTACAATGAGCAGTTCTTC.

The CDR3 region has the DNA TGTGCCAGCTGGAACAGGGGCGAGCAGTACTTC. Its translation: CASWNRGEQYF. The rearrangement links TRBV2 to TRBJ2-7, with 7 bases lining up with TRBD1. Losses at the gene ends were 8 bases for V and 6 bases for J; bases not matched to a gene: 4. CDR3 length: 11 amino acids. Per the germline V gene, CDR1 is SNHLY and CDR2 is FYNNEI.

This sequence joins TRBV5-1 and TRBJ2-7; D gene uncertain. Trimming left V 1 base short and J 2 bases short, with 7 bases between. The CDR3 has 13 residues. Germline CDR1 SGHRS, CDR2 YFSETQ. The DNA for the CDR3 is TGCGCCAGCAGCTTGTTACGTGCCTACGAGCAGTACTTC. As protein: CASSLLRAYEQYF.

The chain uses TRBV25-1 and TRBJ1-4; 7 positions agree with TRBD1. Germline CDR1 is MGHDK and CDR2 is SYGVNS. Losses at the gene ends were 4 bases for V and 0 bases for J; bases not matched to a gene: 5. CDR3 size: 16 residues. The CDR3 reads CASSATGWATNEKLFF. The CDR3 DNA is TGTGCCAGCAGTGCGACAGGGTGGGCAACTAATGAAAAACTGTTTTTT.

The rearrangement uses TRBV30 and TRBJ1-4, with no clear D. V gave up 5 bases and J gave up 8 bases, with 9 bases separating them. The CDR3 runs to 11 residues. Germline loops: CDR1 GTSNPN, CDR2 SVGIG (reference sequence). DNA of the CDR3: TGTGCCTGGGGGAGGGTCGAAAAACTGTTTTTT. Translated, it gives CAWGRVEKLFF.

For this clone: Sequence at one end of the junction differs from germline and may be a read error. The chain combines TRBV6-1 with TRBJ1-1; D is unresolved. There are 11 residues in the CDR3. CDR1 is MNHNS, CDR2 SASEGT, per germline. DNA for the CDR3: TGTGCCAGCAGGTTGGAGGTGAAGCTTATCTTT. It specifies CASRLEVKLIF.